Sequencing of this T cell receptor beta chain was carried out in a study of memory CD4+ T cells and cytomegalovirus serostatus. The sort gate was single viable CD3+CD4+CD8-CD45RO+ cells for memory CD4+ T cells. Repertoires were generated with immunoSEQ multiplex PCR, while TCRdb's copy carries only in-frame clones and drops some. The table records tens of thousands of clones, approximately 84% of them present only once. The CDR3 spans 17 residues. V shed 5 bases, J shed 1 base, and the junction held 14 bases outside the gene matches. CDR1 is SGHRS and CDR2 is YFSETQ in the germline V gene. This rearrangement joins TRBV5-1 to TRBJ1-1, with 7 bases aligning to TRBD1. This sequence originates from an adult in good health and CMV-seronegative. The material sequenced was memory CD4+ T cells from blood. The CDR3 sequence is CASRQGQGVSRNTEAFF. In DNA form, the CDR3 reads TGCGCCAGCAGACAAGGCCAGGGGGTTAGTAGGAACACTGAAGCTTTCTTT.